This TCR beta chain was captured in a study of regulatory T cells in long-lasting Graves disease. Comments on this clonotype: A read error may be the cause here, since a much bigger clone is one base away.

Stated time point: newly diagnosed GD, antithyroid drugs for less than 3 months. There was RNA extracted from PBMCs, and the TCR library was made from it. Each patient gave 7.5 to 9 milliliters of EDTA-anticoagulated peripheral blood. CDR1 DFQATT and CDR2 SNEGSKA come from the germline V gene (reference sequence). The CDR3 length is 13 residues. For TCR beta, libraries came from iRepertoire HTBI primers and Arm-PCR of CDR3 regions. MiXCR, applied by TCRdb to the multiplex PCR reads, yields one record per CDR3 protein. In the table there are roughly 380,000 distinct CDR3 sequences, around 16% of which are singletons.

This chain links TRBV20-1 with TRBJ2-2; D possibly corresponds to TRBD2 (5 bases). This specimen consisted of peripheral blood mononuclear cells (PBMCs), obtained at new diagnosis, from a patient treated with antithyroid drugs. This sequence was found in a female donor with Graves disease. The CDR3 DNA reads TGCAGTGCTAGTGTAACAACCACCGGGGAGCTGTCTTTT. Protein product: CSASVTTTGELSF.